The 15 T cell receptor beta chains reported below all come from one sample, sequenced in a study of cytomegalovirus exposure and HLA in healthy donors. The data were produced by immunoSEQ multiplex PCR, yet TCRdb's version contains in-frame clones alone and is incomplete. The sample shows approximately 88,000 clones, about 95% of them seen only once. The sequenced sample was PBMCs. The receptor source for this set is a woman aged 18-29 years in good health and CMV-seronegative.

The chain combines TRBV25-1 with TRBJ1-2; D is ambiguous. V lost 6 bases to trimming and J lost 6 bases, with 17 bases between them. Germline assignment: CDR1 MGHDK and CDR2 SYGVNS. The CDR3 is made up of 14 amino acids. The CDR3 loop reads CASSFGPGLDGYTF. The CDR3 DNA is TGTGCCAGCAGCTTCGGACCGGGGTTGGATGGCTACACCTTC.

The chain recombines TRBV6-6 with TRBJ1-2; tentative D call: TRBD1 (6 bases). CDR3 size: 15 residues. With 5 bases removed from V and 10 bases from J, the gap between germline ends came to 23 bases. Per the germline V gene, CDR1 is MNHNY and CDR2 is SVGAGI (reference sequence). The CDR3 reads CASSPPYDRPPVYTF. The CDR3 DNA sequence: TGTGCCAGCAGTCCCCCTTATGACAGGCCCCCGGTCTACACCTTC.

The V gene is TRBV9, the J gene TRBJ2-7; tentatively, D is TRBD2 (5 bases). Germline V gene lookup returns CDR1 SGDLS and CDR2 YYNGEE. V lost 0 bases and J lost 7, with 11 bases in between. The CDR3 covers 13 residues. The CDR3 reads CASSVGGGPEQYF. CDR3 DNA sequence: TGTGCCAGCAGCGTAGGCGGCGGGCCGGAGCAGTACTTC.

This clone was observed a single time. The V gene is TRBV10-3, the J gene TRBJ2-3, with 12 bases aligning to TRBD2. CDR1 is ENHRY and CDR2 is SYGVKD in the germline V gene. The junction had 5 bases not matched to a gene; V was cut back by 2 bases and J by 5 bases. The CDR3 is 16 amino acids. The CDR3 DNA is TGTGCCATCAGTGAGAGGACTAGCGGGATAGTAGATACGCAGTATTTT. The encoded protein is CAISERTSGIVDTQYF.

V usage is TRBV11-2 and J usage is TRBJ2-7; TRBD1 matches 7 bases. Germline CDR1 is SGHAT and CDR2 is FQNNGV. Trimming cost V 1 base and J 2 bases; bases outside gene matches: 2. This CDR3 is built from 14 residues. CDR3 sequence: CASSLARGTYEQYF. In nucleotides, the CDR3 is TGTGCCAGCAGCTTAGCCAGGGGGACCTACGAGCAGTACTTC.

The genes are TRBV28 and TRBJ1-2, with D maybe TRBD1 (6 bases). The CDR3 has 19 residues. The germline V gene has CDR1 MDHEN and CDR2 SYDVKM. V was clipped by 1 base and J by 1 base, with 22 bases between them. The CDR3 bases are TGTGCCAGCAGTTTATTTTTTCGGGGACACGTGGCCATTAACTATGGCTACACCTTC. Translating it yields CASSLFFRGHVAINYGYTF.

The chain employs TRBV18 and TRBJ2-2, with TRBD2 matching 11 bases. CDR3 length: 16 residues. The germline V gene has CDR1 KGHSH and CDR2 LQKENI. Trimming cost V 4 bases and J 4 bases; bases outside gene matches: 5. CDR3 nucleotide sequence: TGTGCCAGCTCACGTAGCGGGAGGGACGGCACCGGGGAGCTGTTTTTT. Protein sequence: CASSRSGRDGTGELFF.

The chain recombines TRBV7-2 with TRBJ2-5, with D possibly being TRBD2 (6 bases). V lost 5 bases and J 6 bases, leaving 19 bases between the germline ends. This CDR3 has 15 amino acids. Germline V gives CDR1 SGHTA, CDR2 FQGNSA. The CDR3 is CASSGGALDQKTQYF. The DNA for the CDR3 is TGTGCCAGCAGCGGAGGGGCTTTGGACCAGAAGACCCAGTACTTC.

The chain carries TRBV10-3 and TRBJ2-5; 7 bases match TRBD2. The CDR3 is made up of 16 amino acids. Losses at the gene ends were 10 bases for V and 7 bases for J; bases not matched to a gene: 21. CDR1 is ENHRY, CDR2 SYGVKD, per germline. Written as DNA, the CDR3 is TGTGCCACCTCGGGGGAGAAGCGGGATACGCATAGGACCCAGTACTTC. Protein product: CATSGEKRDTHRTQYF.

The CDR3 spells CASSTGWGDTGELFF. CDR3 DNA sequence: TGTGCCAGCTCCACAGGGTGGGGCGACACCGGGGAGCTGTTTTTT. This sequence joins TRBV18 and TRBJ2-2, with D tentatively TRBD1 (6 bases). V was cut by 6 bases and J by 3 bases, with 14 bases left in between. The germline V gene encodes CDR1 KGHSH and CDR2 LQKENI. The CDR3 consists of 15 residues.

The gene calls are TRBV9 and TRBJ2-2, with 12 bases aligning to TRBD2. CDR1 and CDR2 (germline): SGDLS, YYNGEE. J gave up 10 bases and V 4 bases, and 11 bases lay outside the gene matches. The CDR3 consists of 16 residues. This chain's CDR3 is CASSLTPGLAGPELFF. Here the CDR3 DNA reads TGTGCCAGCAGCTTAACACCGGGACTAGCGGGCCCGGAGCTGTTTTTT. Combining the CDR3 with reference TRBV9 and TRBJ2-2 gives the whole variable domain DSGVTQTPKHLITATGQRVTLRCSPRSGDLSVYWYQQSLDQGLQFLIQYYNGEERAKGNILERFSAQQFPDLHSELNLSSLELGDSALYFCASSLTPGLAGPELFFGEGSRLTVL.

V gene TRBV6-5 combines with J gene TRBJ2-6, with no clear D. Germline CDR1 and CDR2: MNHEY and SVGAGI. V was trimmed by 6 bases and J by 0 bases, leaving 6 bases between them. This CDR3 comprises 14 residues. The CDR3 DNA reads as TGTGCCAGCAGAGCTGCCTCTGGGGCCAACGTCCTGACTTTC. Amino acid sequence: CASRAASGANVLTF.

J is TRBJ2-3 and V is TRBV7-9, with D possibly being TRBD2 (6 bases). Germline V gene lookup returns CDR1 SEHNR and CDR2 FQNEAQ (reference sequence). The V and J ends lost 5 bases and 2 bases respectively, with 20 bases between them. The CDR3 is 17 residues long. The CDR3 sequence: CASSPGFGGGHTDTQYF. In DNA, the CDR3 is TGTGCCAGCAGCCCAGGCTTTGGGGGAGGACACACAGATACGCAGTATTTT.

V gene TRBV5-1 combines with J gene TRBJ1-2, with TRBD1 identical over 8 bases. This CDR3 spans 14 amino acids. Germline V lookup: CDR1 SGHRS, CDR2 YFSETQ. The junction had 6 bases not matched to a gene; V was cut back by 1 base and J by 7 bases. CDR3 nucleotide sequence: TGCGCCAGCAGCTTGTCGGTGGACAGGGCTGGCTACACCTTC. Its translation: CASSLSVDRAGYTF.

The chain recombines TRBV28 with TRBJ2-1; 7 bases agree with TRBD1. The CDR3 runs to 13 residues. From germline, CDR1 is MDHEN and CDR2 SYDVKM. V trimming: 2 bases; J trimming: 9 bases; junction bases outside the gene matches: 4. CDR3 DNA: TGTGCCAGCAGTTTAAGGACAGGAGGTGAGCAGTTCTTC. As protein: CASSLRTGGEQFF.